This T cell receptor beta chain was identified during a study of blood T cell repertoires in COVID-19 (dated by TCRdb to the early 2020s). At the level of the whole study: The collaborator samples originated in the United States, Italy and Spain and spanned the acute and convalescent phases of COVID-19. Sample metadata almost always included a de-identified subject ID, COVID-19 status, age in years and sex. Subjects who had been exposed to COVID-19, were actively infected with it, or had recovered from it provided the deeply sampled blood TCRbeta repertoires that made up the dataset. Samples were obtained from the ongoing ImmuneRACE study (first 160 participants) and from 1,254 subjects provided by 6 global collaborators. The material from the prospective study consisted of cDNA or gDNA derived from T cells, B-cell-depleted T cells, or PBMCs. The repertoires were made available in a free public database intended to serve as a resource for research on the immune response to SARS-CoV-2. Where HLA class I and class II types were available, the types were taken from metadata supplied by the sample provider, not from assay-based typing. The paper's findings and limits, for the study overall: The quantity of clinical and demographic metadata differed by source and by participant and was supplied without curation.

This clone was observed a single time. Its antigen is unknown. Base quality data are lacking; no much larger clone is found one base away. In the prospective study, participants were 18 to 89 years old, resided in fewer than 25 geographic areas of the United States, and were enrolled through a virtual design. In the prospective study, participants were assigned to cohorts based on the clinical history participants reported in a screening survey and a study questionnaire. Recovered participants in ImmuneRACE Cohort 3 were defined as having two consecutive negative NP/OP PCR tests, clearance from a healthcare professional, or resolution of symptoms. Mobile phlebotomists in the prospective study collected whole blood, serum and a nasopharyngeal or oropharyngeal swab from every participant. Participants in the prospective study had the option to provide additional blood draws and questionnaires over a roughly two-month period. Before DNA extraction, prospective study blood samples were shipped either frozen or at room temperature.

TCRbeta CDR3 regions were amplified from genomic DNA using the immunoSEQ Assay, a bias-controlled multiplex PCR. The original pipeline was this. The number of nucleated cells in each sample was estimated by amplification of reference gene primers within the assay. To quantify the absolute abundance of each unique TCRbeta CDR3 rearrangement, sequence reads were collapsed and filtered. For each sample, productive Simpson clonality was calculated as the square root of Simpson's diversity index over productive rearrangements. TCRdb took over this immuneACCESS table, retaining in-frame rearrangements with V and J assigned. Such tables are incomplete; in checked studies, under half of the missing clones stem from an unresolved V gene, and the remainder is unexplained. V, J and clone size were drawn from that table, and D and trimming were deduced from the DNA. The sample table contains 150,000 to 200,000 clones; only one count was recorded for roughly 85% of them. The ten largest clonotypes hold about a sixth of the sample.

The V end gives up 5 bases and the J end 6 bases, leaving 4 bases in the junction not matched to a gene. From the cysteine up to the phenylalanine, the CDR3 has a length of 13 residues. Just CDR3 DNA is preserved here, 39 bases in frame from base 1. The chain uses TRBV12-3 or TRBV12-4 and TRBJ1-1, with TRBD1 matching 9 junction bases. Material for sequencing was PBMCs or T cells enriched from blood (not recorded which). This receptor was identified in a man between 60 and 75 years old who had recovered from COVID-19. The CDR3 corresponds to CASSIRQGAEAFF. The sequence in DNA is TGTGCCAGCAGTATAAGACAGGGGGCTGAAGCTTTCTTT.